This TCR beta chain was sequenced for a study of blood T cell repertoires in COVID-19. CDR3 size: 12 residues. Germline V lookup: CDR1 GTSNPN, CDR2 SVGIG (reference sequence). Trimming left V 5 bases short and J 5 bases short, with 9 bases between. Recovered Cohort 3 donors showed two negative PCRs, clearance, or symptom resolution. This table comes from immunoSEQ multiplex PCR, and its TCRdb copy is limited to in-frame clones, with some not included. The profile shows approximately 230,000 clones, around 86% of them singletons. The sample comprised PBMCs or T cells enriched from blood (not recorded which). The clonotype comes from a man aged 18-30 years who had recovered from COVID-19. V gene TRBV30 combines with J gene TRBJ2-2; a weak D match, TRBD1 (5 bases). CDR3 DNA: TGTGCCTGGCCAGGGTTGACCGGGGAGCTGTTTTTT. Protein product: CAWPGLTGELFF.